The rows below give T cell receptor beta chains drawn from one sample of a study of blood T cell repertoires in COVID-19. Libraries were prepared by immunoSEQ multiplex PCR; TCRdb keeps only in-frame clonotypes and omits some of them. The sample yields about 340,000 clones, more than 85% seen once. Sequenced: PBMCs or T cells enriched from blood (not recorded which). The receptor set was obtained from a woman in her twenties or thirties who had recovered from COVID-19. Both conserved end residues are part of each CDR3. A D gene is named only where the DNA matches it firmly. Size values are once, few and many counts, or a class for expanded clones, and some rows have none.

size: NA; V: TRBV19; J: TRBJ1-5; D: NA; CDR3: CASSIPGGGIQPQHF; DNA: TGTGCCAGTAGTATTCCGGGGGGAGGGATTCAGCCCCAGCATTTT
size: NA; V: TRBV19; J: TRBJ2-4; D: TRBD2; CDR3: CASSIFGGNRAKNIQYF; DNA: TGTGCCAGTAGTATCTTCGGGGGGAACAGAGCCAAAAACATTCAGTACTTC
size: once; V: TRBV6-9; J: TRBJ1-2; D: NA; CDR3: CASTVGGRGGYTF; DNA: TGTGCCAGCACCGTCGGGGGGAGGGGTGGCTACACCTTC
size: NA; V: TRBV28; J: TRBJ2-7; D: NA; CDR3: CASSFVRVVPYEQYF; DNA: TGTGCCAGCAGTTTCGTCAGGGTTGTCCCCTACGAGCAGTACTTC
size: NA; V: TRBV28; J: TRBJ2-4; D: NA; CDR3: CASSPHPQLAKNIQYF; DNA: TGTGCCAGCAGTCCCCACCCACAGTTAGCCAAAAACATTCAGTACTTC
size: NA; V: TRBV2; J: TRBJ1-5; D: NA; CDR3: CASSKSGFLHQPQHF; DNA: TGTGCCAGCAGTAAAAGCGGGTTCTTACATCAGCCCCAGCATTTT
size: NA; V: TRBV28; J: TRBJ1-5; D: TRBD1; CDR3: CASRPTGVKKSNQPQHF; DNA: TGTGCCAGCAGACCCACAGGGGTCAAGAAAAGCAATCAGCCCCAGCATTTT
size: NA; V: TRBV2; J: TRBJ2-3; D: TRBD2; CDR3: CASRRGGDTQYF; DNA: TGTGCCAGCAGGCGGGGGGGAGATACGCAGTATTTT
size: NA; V: TRBV10-3; J: TRBJ2-1; D: TRBD2; CDR3: CAISEQGGLASYNEQFF; DNA: TGTGCCATCAGTGAGCAGGGGGGACTAGCGAGCTACAATGAGCAGTTCTTC
size: NA; V: TRBV28; J: TRBJ1-2; D: NA; CDR3: CASSPPGNVGGYTF; DNA: TGTGCCAGCAGTCCCCCAGGTAATGTAGGTGGCTACACCTTC
size: NA; V: TRBV6-5; J: TRBJ2-1; D: TRBD2; CDR3: CASNLAGGNEQFF; DNA: TGTGCCAGCAATTTGGCGGGGGGTAATGAGCAGTTCTTC
size: NA; V: TRBV18; J: TRBJ1-1; D: NA; CDR3: CASSSRTDMNTEAFF; DNA: TGTGCCAGCTCATCTCGGACAGACATGAACACTGAAGCTTTCTTT
size: NA; V: TRBV5-1; J: TRBJ2-5; D: TRBD1; CDR3: CASSSGGGETQYF; DNA: TGCGCCAGCAGCTCAGGGGGCGGCGAGACCCAGTACTTC
size: NA; V: TRBV30; J: TRBJ1-1; D: NA; CDR3: CAWTVPGGEAFF; DNA: TGTGCCTGGACTGTACCGGGAGGTGAAGCTTTCTTT
size: NA; V: TRBV9; J: TRBJ1-5; D: NA; CDR3: CASSSTTDSNQPQHF; DNA: TGTGCCAGCAGCTCCACGACAGATAGCAATCAGCCCCAGCATTTT
size: NA; V: TRBV5-1; J: TRBJ1-2; D: NA; CDR3: CASSLSSGARDGYTF; DNA: TGCGCCAGCAGCTTGAGCTCAGGGGCGCGGGATGGCTACACCTTC
size: NA; V: TRBV4-1; J: TRBJ2-1; D: NA; CDR3: CASSQSTSSTGPYNEQFF; DNA: TGCGCCAGCAGCCAATCTACTAGCTCAACGGGACCTTACAATGAGCAGTTCTTC
size: once; V: TRBV3-1/TRBV3-2; J: TRBJ2-3; D: NA; CDR3: CASSRSPSSGFSTDTQYF; DNA: TGTGCCAGCAGCCGATCCCCTAGCAGCGGCTTTAGCACAGATACGCAGTATTTT
size: NA; V: TRBV27; J: TRBJ1-5; D: NA; CDR3: CASSLVGGRQPQHF; DNA: TGTGCCAGCAGTTTGGTCGGGGGACGTCAGCCCCAGCATTTT
size: NA; V: TRBV11-3; J: TRBJ1-1; D: TRBD1; CDR3: CASSPGTGNTEAFF; DNA: TGTGCCAGCAGCCCAGGGACAGGGAACACTGAAGCTTTCTTT
size: NA; V: TRBV11-3; J: TRBJ2-7; D: NA; CDR3: CASSLSSVRANYEQYF; DNA: TGTGCCAGCAGCTTATCTAGCGTCAGAGCAAACTACGAGCAGTACTTC
size: NA; V: TRBV28; J: TRBJ2-1; D: TRBD2; CDR3: CASRSLAGGRNEQFF; DNA: TGTGCCAGCAGAAGTCTAGCGGGGGGCCGCAATGAGCAGTTCTTC
size: NA; V: TRBV5-1; J: TRBJ2-7; D: TRBD1; CDR3: CASSPIQGPSSYEQYF; DNA: TGCGCCAGCAGCCCGATACAGGGGCCGAGCTCCTACGAGCAGTACTTC
size: NA; V: TRBV14; J: TRBJ2-2; D: NA; CDR3: CASSPPGANTGELFF; DNA: TGTGCCAGCAGCCCCCCAGGGGCAAACACCGGGGAGCTGTTTTTT
size: NA; V: TRBV28; J: TRBJ1-1; D: NA; CDR3: CASSFLLDSVLEAFF; DNA: TGTGCCAGCAGTTTCCTCCTGGACTCAGTCCTGGAAGCTTTCTTT
size: NA; V: TRBV6-5; J: TRBJ2-7; D: TRBD1; CDR3: CASRTSGTGGGEQYF; DNA: TGTGCCAGCAGGACCTCCGGGACAGGGGGCGGCGAGCAGTACTTC
size: NA; V: TRBV7-2; J: TRBJ1-2; D: NA; CDR3: CASSLEAVPYGYTF; DNA: TGTGCCAGCAGCTTAGAGGCGGTTCCCTATGGCTACACCTTC
size: NA; V: TRBV7-3; J: TRBJ2-1; D: TRBD2; CDR3: CASSLSRAGGRNEQFF; DNA: TGTGCCAGCAGCTTAAGTCGGGCGGGAGGGCGAAATGAGCAGTTCTTC
size: NA; V: TRBV6-8; J: TRBJ2-5; D: NA; CDR3: CASSYSKGVSGETQYF; DNA: TGTGCCAGCAGTTACTCGAAGGGGGTTAGTGGGGAGACCCAGTACTTC
size: NA; V: TRBV6-5; J: TRBJ2-2; D: NA; CDR3: CASTQSQTGELFF; DNA: TGTGCCAGCACCCAGTCTCAAACCGGGGAGCTGTTTTTT
size: NA; V: TRBV2; J: TRBJ1-2; D: NA; CDR3: CASSPWGLGDGYTF; DNA: TGTGCCAGCAGTCCTTGGGGGCTTGGGGATGGCTACACCTTC
size: few; V: TRBV19; J: TRBJ2-2; D: NA; CDR3: CASSLNGRSGELFF; DNA: TGTGCCAGTAGTCTCAATGGCCGTTCGGGGGAGCTGTTTTTT
size: NA; V: TRBV6-2/TRBV6-3; J: TRBJ1-5; D: NA; CDR3: CASSSSRNSNQPQHF; DNA: TGTGCCAGCAGTTCTTCCAGGAATAGCAATCAGCCCCAGCATTTT
size: NA; V: TRBV30; J: TRBJ1-1; D: NA; CDR3: CAWSVGTSTEAFF; DNA: TGTGCCTGGAGTGTGGGCACTTCCACTGAAGCTTTCTTT
size: NA; V: TRBV2; J: TRBJ1-3; D: NA; CDR3: CASSEGLGNTIYF; DNA: TGTGCCAGCAGTGAGGGGCTTGGAAACACCATATATTTT
size: NA; V: TRBV11-2; J: TRBJ2-3; D: TRBD2; CDR3: CASSTLAGGRTDTQYF; DNA: TGTGCCAGCAGCACTTTAGCGGGGGGGCGCACAGATACGCAGTATTTT
size: few; V: TRBV20-1; J: TRBJ2-7; D: NA; CDR3: CSALQRYEQYF; DNA: TGCAGTGCTTTACAACGATACGAGCAGTACTTC
size: few; V: TRBV10-3; J: TRBJ2-7; D: TRBD1; CDR3: CAISVGTDFYEQYF; DNA: TGTGCCATCAGTGTTGGGACAGATTTCTACGAGCAGTACTTC
size: NA; V: TRBV19; J: TRBJ2-3; D: TRBD2; CDR3: CASTLAGSTDTQYF; DNA: TGTGCCAGCACCCTAGCGGGGAGCACAGATACGCAGTATTTT
size: NA; V: TRBV5-6; J: TRBJ2-3; D: NA; CDR3: CASSWSGGVTDTQYF; DNA: TGTGCCAGCAGCTGGTCAGGAGGGGTCACAGATACGCAGTATTTT
size: NA; V: TRBV19; J: TRBJ1-5; D: NA; CDR3: CASTPGGHQPQHF; DNA: TGTGCCAGTACTCCGGGAGGGCATCAGCCCCAGCATTTT